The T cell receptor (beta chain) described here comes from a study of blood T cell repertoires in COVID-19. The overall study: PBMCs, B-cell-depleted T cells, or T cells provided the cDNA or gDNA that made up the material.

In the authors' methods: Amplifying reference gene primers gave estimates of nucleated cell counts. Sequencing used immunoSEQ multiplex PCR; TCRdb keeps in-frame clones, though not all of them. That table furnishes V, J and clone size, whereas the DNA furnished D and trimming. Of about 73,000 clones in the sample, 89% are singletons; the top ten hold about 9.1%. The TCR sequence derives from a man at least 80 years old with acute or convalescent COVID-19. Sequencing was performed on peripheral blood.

The CDR3 DNA reads TGTGCCAGCAGCCAGGGGGGCATGAACACTGAAGCTTTCTTT. Encoded protein: CASSQGGMNTEAFF. V and J are TRBV7-3 and TRBJ1-1; the match to TRBD1 covers 7 bases. The germline gives CDR1 SGHTA, CDR2 FQGTGA. There are 14 residues in the CDR3. The V segment lost 5 bases and the J segment 0 bases; nucleotides outside the gene matches: 3.